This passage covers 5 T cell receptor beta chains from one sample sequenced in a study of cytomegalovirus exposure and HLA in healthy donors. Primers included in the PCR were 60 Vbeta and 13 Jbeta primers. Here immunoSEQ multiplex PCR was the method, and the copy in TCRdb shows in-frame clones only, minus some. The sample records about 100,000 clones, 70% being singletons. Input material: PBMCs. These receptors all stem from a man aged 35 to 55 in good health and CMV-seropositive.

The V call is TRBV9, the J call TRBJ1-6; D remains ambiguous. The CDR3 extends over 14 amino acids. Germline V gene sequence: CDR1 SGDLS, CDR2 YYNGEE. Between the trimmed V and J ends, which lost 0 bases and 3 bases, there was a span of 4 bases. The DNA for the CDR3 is TGTGCCAGCAGCGTAGGACTCTATAATTCACCCCTCCACTTT. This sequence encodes CASSVGLYNSPLHF. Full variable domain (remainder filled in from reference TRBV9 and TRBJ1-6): DSGVTQTPKHLITATGQRVTLRCSPRSGDLSVYWYQQSLDQGLQFLIQYYNGEERAKGNILERFSAQQFPDLHSELNLSSLELGDSALYFCASSVGLYNSPLHFGNGTRLTVT.

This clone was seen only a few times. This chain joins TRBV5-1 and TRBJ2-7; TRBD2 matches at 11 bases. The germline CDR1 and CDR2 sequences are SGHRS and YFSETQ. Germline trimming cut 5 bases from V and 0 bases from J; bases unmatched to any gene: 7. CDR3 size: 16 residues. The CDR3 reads CASRAGTSGSSYEQYF. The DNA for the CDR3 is TGCGCCAGCAGGGCCGGGACTAGCGGCAGCTCCTACGAGCAGTACTTC.

The CDR3 region has the DNA TGTGCCAGCAGCTTGGAGACTAGCGAGACCGGGGAGCTGTTTTTT. It specifies CASSLETSETGELFF. The V call is TRBV5-6, the J call TRBJ2-2; 8 nucleotides align to TRBD2. The CDR3 totals 15 residues. V gave up 0 bases and J gave up 5 bases; unmatched junction bases: 3. The V gene's germline CDR1 is SGHDT and CDR2 YYEEEE.

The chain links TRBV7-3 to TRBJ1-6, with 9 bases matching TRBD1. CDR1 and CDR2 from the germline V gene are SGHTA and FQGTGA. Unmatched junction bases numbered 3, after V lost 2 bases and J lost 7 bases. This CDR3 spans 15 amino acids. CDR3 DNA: TGTGCCAGCAGCTTATTGGACAGGGGAAATTCACCCCTCCACTTT. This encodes CASSLLDRGNSPLHF.

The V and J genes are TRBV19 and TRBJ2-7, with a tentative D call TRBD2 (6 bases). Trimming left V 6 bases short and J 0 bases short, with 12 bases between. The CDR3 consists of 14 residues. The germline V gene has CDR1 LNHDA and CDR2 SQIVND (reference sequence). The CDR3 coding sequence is TGTGCCAGTAGGGCTAGCGCTACCTCCTACGAGCAGTACTTC. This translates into CASRASATSYEQYF. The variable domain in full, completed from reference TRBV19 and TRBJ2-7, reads DGGITQSPKYLFRKEGQNVTLSCEQNLNHDAMYWYRQDPGQGLRLIYYSQIVNDFQKGDIAEGYSVSREKKESFPLTVTSAQKNPTAFYLCASRASATSYEQYFGPGTRLTVT.